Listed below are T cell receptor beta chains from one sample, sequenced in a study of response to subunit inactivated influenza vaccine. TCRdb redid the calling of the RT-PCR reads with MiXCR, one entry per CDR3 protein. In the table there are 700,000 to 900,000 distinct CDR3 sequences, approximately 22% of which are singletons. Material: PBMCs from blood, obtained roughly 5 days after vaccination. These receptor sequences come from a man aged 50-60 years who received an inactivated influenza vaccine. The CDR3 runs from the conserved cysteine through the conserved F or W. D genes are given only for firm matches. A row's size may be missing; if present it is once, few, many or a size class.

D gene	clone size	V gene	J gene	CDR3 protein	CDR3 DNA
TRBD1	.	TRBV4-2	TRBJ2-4	CASSQERGTGKNIQYF	TGTGCCAGCAGCCAAGAACGGGGGACAGGCAAAAACATTCAGTACTTC
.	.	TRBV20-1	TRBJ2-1	CSGGGIDNEQFF	TGCAGTGGAGGAGGGATTGACAATGAGCAGTTCTTC
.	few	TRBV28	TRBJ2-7	CASRRGLFSFDEQYF	TGTGCCAGCAGACGGGGCCTTTTCTCGTTCGACGAGCAGTACTTC
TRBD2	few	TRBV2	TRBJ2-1	CASRLTSGGFEQFF	TGTGCCAGCAGGCTGACTAGCGGGGGGTTTGAGCAGTTCTTC
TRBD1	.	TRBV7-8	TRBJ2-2	CASSSWTGHGELFF	TGTGCCAGCAGCTCGTGGACAGGGCACGGGGAGCTGTTTTTT
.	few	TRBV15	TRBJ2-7	CATSITGGRYEQYF	TGTGCCACCAGCATTACCGGGGGTCGCTACGAGCAGTACTTC
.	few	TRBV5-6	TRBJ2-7	CASSSGGSTYEQYF	TGTGCCAGCAGCTCAGGGGGGTCAACCTACGAGCAGTACTTC
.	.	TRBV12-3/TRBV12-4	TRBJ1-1	CASSLVGGEAFF	TGTGCCAGCAGTTTAGTTGGGGGTGAAGCTTTCTTT
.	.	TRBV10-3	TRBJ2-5	CAIRGEVGETQYF	TGTGCCATCAGAGGGGAGGTAGGGGAGACCCAGTACTTC
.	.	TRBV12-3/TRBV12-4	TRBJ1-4	CASTGTQKETTNEKLFF	TGTGCCAGCACCGGGACTCAGAAGGAAACAACTAATGAAAAACTGTTTTTT
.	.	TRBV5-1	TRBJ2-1	CASSLGGTPGRNEQFF	TGCGCCAGCAGCTTGGGGGGGACTCCGGGGAGGAATGAGCAGTTCTTC
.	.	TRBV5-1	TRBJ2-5	CASSLVGGGSGETQYF	TGCGCCAGCAGCTTGGTCGGTGGAGGGTCGGGGGAGACCCAGTACTTC
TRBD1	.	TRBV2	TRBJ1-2	CASSNRDRSYGYTF	TGTGCCAGCAGTAACCGGGACAGGAGTTATGGCTACACCTTC
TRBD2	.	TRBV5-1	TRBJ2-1	CASSSQGSGRTSSYNEQFF	TGCGCCAGCAGCTCCCAGGGTAGCGGGAGGACTAGCTCCTACAATGAGCAGTTCTTC
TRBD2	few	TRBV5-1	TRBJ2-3	CASSSASGGGDTQYF	TGCGCCAGCAGCTCGGCTAGCGGGGGGGGTGATACGCAGTATTTT
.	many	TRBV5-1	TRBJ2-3	CASSRPATGDTQYF	TGCGCCAGCAGCAGACCAGCTACGGGAGATACGCAGTATTTT
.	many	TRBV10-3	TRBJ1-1	CAISARDTEAFF	TGTGCCATCAGTGCGAGGGATACTGAAGCTTTCTTT
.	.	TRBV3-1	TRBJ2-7	CASSQDVSPPYEQYF	TGTGCCAGCAGCCAAGACGTTTCCCCCCCCTACGAGCAGTACTTC
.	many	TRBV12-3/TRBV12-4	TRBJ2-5	CASSRDSPETQYF	TGTGCCAGCAGTCGTGACAGCCCGGAGACCCAGTACTTC
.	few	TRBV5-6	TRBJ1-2	CASSFSNRVDGYTF	TGTGCCAGCAGCTTTTCCAACAGGGTCGATGGCTACACCTTC
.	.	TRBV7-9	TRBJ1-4	CASSLGTTTNEKLFF	TGTGCCAGCAGCCTGGGGACGACAACTAATGAAAAACTGTTTTTT
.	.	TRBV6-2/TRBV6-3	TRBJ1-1	CASSYFGRTEAFF	TGTGCCAGCAGTTATTTTGGGCGCACTGAAGCTTTCTTT
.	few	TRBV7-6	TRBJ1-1	CASSLATENTEAFF	TGTGCCAGCAGCTTAGCGACAGAAAACACTGAAGCTTTCTTT
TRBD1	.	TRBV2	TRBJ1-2	CASHLTGGRYGYTF	TGTGCCAGCCACTTGACAGGGGGTAGATATGGCTACACCTTC
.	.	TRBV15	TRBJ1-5	CATSDRNSNQPQHF	TGTGCCACCAGCGACAGGAATAGCAATCAGCCCCAGCATTTT
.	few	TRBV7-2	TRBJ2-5	CASSLVVPSPQETQYF	TGTGCCAGCAGCTTAGTAGTCCCTAGCCCACAAGAGACCCAGTACTTC
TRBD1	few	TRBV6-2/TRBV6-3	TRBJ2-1	CASSYVGQGGDEQFF	TGTGCCAGCAGTTACGTGGGACAGGGGGGCGATGAGCAGTTCTTC
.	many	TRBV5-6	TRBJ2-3	CASSSNGGRDTQYF	TGTGCCAGCAGTAGTAATGGGGGCAGGGATACGCAGTATTTT
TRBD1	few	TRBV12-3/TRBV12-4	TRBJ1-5	CASSPTDRGDNQPQHF	TGTGCCAGCAGTCCAACGGACAGGGGCGACAATCAGCCCCAGCATTTT
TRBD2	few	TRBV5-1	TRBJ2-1	CASSLDPSGINEQFF	TGCGCCAGCAGCTTGGATCCTAGCGGGATCAATGAGCAGTTCTTC
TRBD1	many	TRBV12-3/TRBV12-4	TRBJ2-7	CASSENRGQYF	TGTGCCAGCAGCGAAAACAGGGGGCAGTACTTC
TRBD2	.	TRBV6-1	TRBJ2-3	CASSDKRGGYTDTQYF	TGTGCCAGCAGTGACAAGCGGGGGGGTTACACAGATACGCAGTATTTT
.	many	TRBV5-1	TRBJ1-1	CASKELNTEAFF	TGCGCCAGCAAGGAACTGAACACTGAAGCTTTCTTT
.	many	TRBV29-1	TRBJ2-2	CSVDGPGELFF	TGCAGCGTTGACGGGCCCGGGGAGCTGTTTTTT
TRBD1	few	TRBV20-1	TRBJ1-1	CSARKTGGRMRWNTEAFF	TGCAGTGCTAGAAAGACAGGGGGCCGTATGCGATGGAACACTGAAGCTTTCTTT
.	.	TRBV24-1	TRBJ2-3	CATSETGRLDTQYF	TGTGCCACCAGTGAGACAGGGAGGCTGGATACGCAGTATTTT
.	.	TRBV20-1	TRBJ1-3	CSAMRGRGGNTIYF	TGCAGTGCCATGAGGGGCAGGGGTGGAAACACCATATATTTT
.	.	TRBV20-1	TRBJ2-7	CSARDRFGSSYEQYF	TGCAGTGCTAGAGATCGTTTCGGGAGCTCCTACGAGCAGTACTTC
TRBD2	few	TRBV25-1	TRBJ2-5	CASSRGLGLAGGGETQYF	TGTGCCAGCAGTCGCGGATTGGGACTAGCGGGAGGAGGGGAGACCCAGTACTTC
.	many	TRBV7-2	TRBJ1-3	CASSRPFGRAGNTIYF	TGTGCCAGCAGCCGCCCATTCGGCAGGGCGGGAAACACCATATATTTT
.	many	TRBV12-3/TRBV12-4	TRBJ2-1	CASSNDVGGEQFF	TGTGCCAGCAGTAACGACGTTGGGGGGGAGCAGTTCTTC
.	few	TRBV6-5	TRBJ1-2	CASSYGFKGGVDGYTF	TGTGCCAGCAGTTACGGATTCAAGGGTGGAGTGGATGGCTACACCTTC
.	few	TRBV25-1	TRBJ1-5	CASSELRGPNQPQHF	TGTGCCAGCAGTGAATTAAGGGGTCCCAATCAGCCCCAGCATTTT
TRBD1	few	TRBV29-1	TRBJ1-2	CSVDAGGNYGYTF	TGCAGCGTTGATGCAGGGGGGAACTATGGCTACACCTTC
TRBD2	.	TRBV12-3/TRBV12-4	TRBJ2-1	CASSLSGRPNNEQFF	TGTGCCAGCAGTTTAAGCGGGAGGCCAAACAATGAGCAGTTCTTC
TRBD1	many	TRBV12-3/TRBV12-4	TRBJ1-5	CASSSTGGRNQPQHF	TGTGCCAGCAGTTCGACAGGGGGAAGGAATCAGCCCCAGCATTTT
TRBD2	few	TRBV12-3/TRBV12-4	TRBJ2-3	CASSPAGGRTDTQYF	TGTGCCAGCAGTCCGGCGGGGGGGCGCACAGATACGCAGTATTTT
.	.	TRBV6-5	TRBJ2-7	CASSYSTASKEQYF	TGTGCCAGCAGTTACTCGACGGCCAGTAAGGAGCAGTACTTC
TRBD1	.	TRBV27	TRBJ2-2	CASSPTAWGQRTGELFF	TGTGCCAGCAGTCCTACTGCGTGGGGACAGAGAACCGGGGAGCTGTTTTTT
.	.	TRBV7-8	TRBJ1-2	CASSLTYRFQGGYTF	TGTGCCAGCAGCTTAACCTACAGGTTCCAAGGTGGCTACACCTTC
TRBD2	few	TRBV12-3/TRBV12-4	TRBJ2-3	CASLRREGTGDTQYF	TGTGCCAGCCTGAGGCGGGAGGGAACGGGGGATACGCAGTATTTT